This T cell receptor (beta chain) was captured in a study of blood T cell repertoires in COVID-19 (TCRdb year 2020). For context, the study as a whole: Samples covering the acute and convalescent phases of COVID-19 were provided by collaborators in the United States, Italy and Spain. The prospective study material was composed of cDNA or gDNA derived from T cells, B-cell-depleted T cells, or PBMCs. The dataset comprised deeply sampled blood TCRbeta repertoires from subjects exposed to, actively infected with, or recovered from COVID-19. The repertoires were released in a freely available public database intended as a resource for research on the immune response to SARS-CoV-2. Samples were obtained from the ongoing ImmuneRACE study (first 160 participants) and from over a thousand subjects provided by 6 global collaborators. The sample metadata nearly always contained a de-identified subject ID, COVID-19 status, age in years and sex. HLA class I and class II types, where available, came from metadata supplied by the sample provider rather than from assay-based typing.

On this clone itself: Its binding antigen is unknown. Per-base quality was not reported, and no clone a single base away is much larger than it.

The trim is 0 bases for V and 4 bases for J, with a gap of 12 bases between the germline ends. CDR1 and CDR2 are drawn from the germline V gene: LGHNA, YSLEER. Reading from cysteine to phenylalanine, the CDR3 counts 15 amino acids. The retained sequence is limited to the CDR3, 45 bases, with the frame set at the first base. Overall study results and their limits: How much clinical and demographic metadata was included differed by source and by participant, and the metadata was provided uncurated.

Enrolling through a virtual design, the prospective study's participants ranged in age from roughly 18 to 90 years and lived across some 22 United States geographic areas. To assign participants to cohorts, the prospective study relied on clinical history that participants themselves reported in a screening survey and a study questionnaire. For ImmuneRACE Cohort 3, a participant was defined as recovered based on two consecutive negative NP/OP PCR tests, clearance by a healthcare professional, or resolution of symptoms. In the prospective study, whole blood, serum and a nasopharyngeal or oropharyngeal swab were collected from each participant by mobile phlebotomists. Additional blood draws and questionnaires over an approximately two-month period could optionally be provided by prospective study participants. Before DNA extraction, prospective study blood samples were shipped either frozen or at room temperature.

TCRbeta CDR3 regions were amplified from genomic DNA by means of the immunoSEQ Assay, a bias-controlled multiplex PCR. The study's own analysis went as follows. Nucleated cell counts per sample were estimated from amplification of reference gene primers within the assay. To quantify the absolute abundance of each unique TCRbeta CDR3 rearrangement, sequence reads were collapsed and filtered. Productive Simpson clonality was computed per sample as the square root of Simpson's diversity index over productive rearrangements. In TCRdb, the immuneACCESS table is reduced to in-frame sequences with V and J assigned. These tables do not hold every clone; where another copy was compared, an unresolved V gene accounts for under half, and the others remain unexplained. Clone size and the V and J calls come from that table; the DNA yielded D and trimming. Present in this sample are 360,000 or so clones, 89% of which were seen just once. The ten largest clones represent 1.7% of the sample.

The rearrangement joined TRBV4-3 to TRBJ1-1; TRBD1 could be the D gene, as 6 bases match. The sample taken for sequencing was PBMCs or T cells enriched from blood (not recorded which). The receptor comes from a woman in her 30s who had recovered from COVID-19. The CDR3 has the sequence CASSQDQGWSTEAFF. In nucleotide form, the sequence is TGCGCCAGCAGCCAAGATCAGGGGTGGAGCACTGAAGCTTTCTTT.